This section outlines one T cell receptor (beta chain) sequence together with its context. Its antigen remains unknown. This record comes from a study of blood T cells in healthy people across ages. Study-level points and caveats: The study regarded diversity estimates from one million T cells as underestimates.

The CDR3 contains 15 residues. The germline V gene encodes CDR1 MGHDK and CDR2 SYGVNS. With V trimmed by 6 bases and J by 5 bases, 9 bases remained unmatched. A second roughly 6 to 12 cycle PCR used barcoded and J-beta primers. TCRdb redid the calling of the 5' RACE reads with MiXCR, one entry per CDR3 protein. This table holds 750,000 to 950,000 distinct CDR3 sequences, 53% found once. The chain recombines TRBV25-1 with TRBJ1-2; 10 bases fit TRBD1. Sample: blood. This sequence was found in a man older than 75 in good health. The CDR3 DNA is TGTGCCAGCAGCAAGGGGACAGGGGTGAGGTATGGCTACACCTTC. Its translation: CASSKGTGVRYGYTF.